This T cell receptor beta chain was profiled in a study of memory CD4+ T cells and cytomegalovirus serostatus. Single viable CD3+CD4+CD8-CD45RO+ cells were sorted as the memory CD4+ T cells. CMV serostatus came from serum IgG against pp150, pp28, p38, p52. With V trimmed by 2 bases and J by 3 bases, 4 bases remained unmatched. CDR3 length: 14 residues. Germline CDR1 is GTSNPN and CDR2 is SVGIG (reference sequence). Sequenced by immunoSEQ multiplex PCR; TCRdb stores in-frame clones only, minus some. This table holds about 46,000 clones, over 70% found once. The chain couples TRBV30 to TRBJ2-7, with 10 bases matching TRBD2. The specimen sequenced was memory CD4+ T cells from blood. This receptor was obtained from an adult in good health and CMV-seronegative. CDR3 in amino acids: CAWSISSGSYEQYF. The CDR3 DNA is TGTGCCTGGAGTATTTCTAGCGGGAGCTACGAGCAGTACTTC.